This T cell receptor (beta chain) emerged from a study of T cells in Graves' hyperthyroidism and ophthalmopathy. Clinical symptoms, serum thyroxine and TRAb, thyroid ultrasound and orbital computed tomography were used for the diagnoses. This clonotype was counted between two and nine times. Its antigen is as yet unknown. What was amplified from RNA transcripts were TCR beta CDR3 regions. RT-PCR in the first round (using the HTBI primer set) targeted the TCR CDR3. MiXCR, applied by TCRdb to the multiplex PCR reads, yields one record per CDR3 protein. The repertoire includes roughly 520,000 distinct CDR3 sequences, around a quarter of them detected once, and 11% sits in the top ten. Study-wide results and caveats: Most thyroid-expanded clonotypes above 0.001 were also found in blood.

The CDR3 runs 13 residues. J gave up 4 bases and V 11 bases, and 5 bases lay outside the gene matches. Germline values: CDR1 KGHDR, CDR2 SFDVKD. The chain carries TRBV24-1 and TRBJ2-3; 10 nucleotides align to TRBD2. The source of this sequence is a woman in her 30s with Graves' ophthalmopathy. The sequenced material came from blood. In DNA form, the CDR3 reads TGTGCCATCAGCGGGGGGGGCGCAGATACGCAGTATTTT. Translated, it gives CAISGGGADTQYF.